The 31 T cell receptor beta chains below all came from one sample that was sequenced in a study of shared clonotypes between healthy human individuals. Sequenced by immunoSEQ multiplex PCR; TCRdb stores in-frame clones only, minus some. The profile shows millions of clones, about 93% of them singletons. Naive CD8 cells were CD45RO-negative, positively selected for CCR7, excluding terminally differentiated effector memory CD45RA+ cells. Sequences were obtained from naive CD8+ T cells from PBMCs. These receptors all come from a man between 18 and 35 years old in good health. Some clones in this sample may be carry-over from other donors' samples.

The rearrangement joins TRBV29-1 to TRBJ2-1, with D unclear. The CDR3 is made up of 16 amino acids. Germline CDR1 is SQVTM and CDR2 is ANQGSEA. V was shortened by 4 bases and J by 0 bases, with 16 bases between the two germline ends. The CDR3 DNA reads TGCAGCGTTGTGGGGTGGGGTATTAGCTCCTACAATGAGCAGTTCTTC. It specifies CSVVGWGISSYNEQFF.

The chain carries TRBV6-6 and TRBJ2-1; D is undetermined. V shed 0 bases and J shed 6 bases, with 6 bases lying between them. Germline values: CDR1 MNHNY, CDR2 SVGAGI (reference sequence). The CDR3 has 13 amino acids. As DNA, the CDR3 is TGTGCCAGCAGTTACTCCGGTCTCAATGAGCAGTTCTTC. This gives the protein CASSYSGLNEQFF.

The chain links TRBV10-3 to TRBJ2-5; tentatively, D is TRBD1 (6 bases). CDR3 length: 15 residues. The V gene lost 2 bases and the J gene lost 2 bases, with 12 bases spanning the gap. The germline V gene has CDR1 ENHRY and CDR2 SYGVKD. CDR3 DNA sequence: TGTGCCATCAGTGAGCAATTGGACAGACAAGAGACCCAGTACTTC. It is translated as CAISEQLDRQETQYF.

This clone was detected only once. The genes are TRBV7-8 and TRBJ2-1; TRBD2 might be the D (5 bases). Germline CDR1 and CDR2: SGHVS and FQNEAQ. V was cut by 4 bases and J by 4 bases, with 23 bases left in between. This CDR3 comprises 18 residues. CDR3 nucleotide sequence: TGTGCCAGCAGCTCAACCGGCCGGGAATGGAGAAGTTACAATGAGCAGTTCTTC. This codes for CASSSTGREWRSYNEQFF.

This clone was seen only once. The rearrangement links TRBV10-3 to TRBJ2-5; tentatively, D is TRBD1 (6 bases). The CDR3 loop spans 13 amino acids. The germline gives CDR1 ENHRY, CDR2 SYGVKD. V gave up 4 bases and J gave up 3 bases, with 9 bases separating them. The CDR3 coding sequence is TGTGCCATCAGTGCCTACAGGGAAGAGACCCAGTACTTC. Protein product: CAISAYREETQYF.

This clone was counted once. In DNA, the CDR3 is TGTGCCAGCAGCCCGACAGGGCTGGGTAATGAGCAGTTCTTC. It codes for CASSPTGLGNEQFF. J is TRBJ2-1 and V is TRBV27; 7 nucleotides match TRBD1. With V trimmed by 6 bases and J by 7 bases, 9 bases remained unmatched. CDR3 size: 14 residues. Germline lookup yields CDR1 MNHEY and CDR2 SMNVEV (reference sequence).

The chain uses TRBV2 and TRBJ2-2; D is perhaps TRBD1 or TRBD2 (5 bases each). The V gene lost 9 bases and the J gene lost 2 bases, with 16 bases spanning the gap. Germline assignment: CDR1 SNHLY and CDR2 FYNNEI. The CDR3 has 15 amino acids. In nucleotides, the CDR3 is TGTGCCAGAAACCGGGACGGTGCAAACACCGGGGAGCTGTTTTTT. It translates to CARNRDGANTGELFF.

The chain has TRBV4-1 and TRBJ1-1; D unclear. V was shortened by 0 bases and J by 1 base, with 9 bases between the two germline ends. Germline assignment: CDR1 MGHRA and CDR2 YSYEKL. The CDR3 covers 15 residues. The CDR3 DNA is TGCGCCAGCAGCCAAGATCGGGCACCGAACACTGAAGCTTTCTTT. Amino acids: CASSQDRAPNTEAFF.

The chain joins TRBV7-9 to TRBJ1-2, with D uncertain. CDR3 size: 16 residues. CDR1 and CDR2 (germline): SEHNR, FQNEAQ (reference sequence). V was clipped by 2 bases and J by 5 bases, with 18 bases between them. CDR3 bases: TGTGCCAGCAGCTTAAGCGACCGGGAGGTATGGTATGGCTACACCTTC. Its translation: CASSLSDREVWYGYTF.

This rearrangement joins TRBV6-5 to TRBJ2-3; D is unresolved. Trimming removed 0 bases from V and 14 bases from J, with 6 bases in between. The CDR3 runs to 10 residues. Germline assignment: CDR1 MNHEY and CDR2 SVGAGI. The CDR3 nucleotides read TGTGCCAGCAGTTACTCGAGATGGTATTTT. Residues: CASSYSRWYF.

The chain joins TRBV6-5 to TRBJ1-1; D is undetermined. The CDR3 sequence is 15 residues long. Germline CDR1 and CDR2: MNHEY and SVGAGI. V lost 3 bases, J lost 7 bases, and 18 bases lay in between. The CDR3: CASSYEETWSYEAFF. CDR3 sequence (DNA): TGTGCCAGCAGTTATGAGGAGACGTGGAGTTATGAAGCTTTCTTT.

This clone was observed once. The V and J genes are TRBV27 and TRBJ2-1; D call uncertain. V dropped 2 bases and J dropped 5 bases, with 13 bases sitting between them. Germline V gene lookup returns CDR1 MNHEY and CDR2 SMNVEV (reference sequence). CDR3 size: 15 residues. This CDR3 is CASSLSALINNEQFF. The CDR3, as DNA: TGTGCCAGCAGTTTAAGCGCCTTGATTAACAATGAGCAGTTCTTC.

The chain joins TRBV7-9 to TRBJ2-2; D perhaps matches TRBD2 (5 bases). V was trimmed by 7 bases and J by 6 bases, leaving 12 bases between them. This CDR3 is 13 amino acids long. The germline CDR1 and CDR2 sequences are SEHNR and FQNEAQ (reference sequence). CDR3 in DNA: TGTGCCAGCAAGGCAGGACTCTCCGGGGAGCTGTTTTTT. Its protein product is CASKAGLSGELFF.

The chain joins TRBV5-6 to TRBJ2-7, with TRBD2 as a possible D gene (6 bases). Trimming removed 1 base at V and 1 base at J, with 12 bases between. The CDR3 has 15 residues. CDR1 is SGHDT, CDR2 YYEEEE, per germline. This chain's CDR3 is CASSLPGAGSYEQYF. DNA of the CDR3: TGTGCCAGCAGCTTGCCGGGAGCCGGTTCCTACGAGCAGTACTTC.

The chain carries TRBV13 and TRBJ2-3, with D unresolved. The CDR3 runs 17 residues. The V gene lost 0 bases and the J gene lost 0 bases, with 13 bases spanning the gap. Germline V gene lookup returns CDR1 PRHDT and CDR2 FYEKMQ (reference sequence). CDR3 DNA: TGTGCCAGCAGCTTAGGGTTCCATCGCGATAGCACAGATACGCAGTATTTT. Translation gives CASSLGFHRDSTDTQYF.

The CDR3 sequence: CASSAPGGSSYNEQFF. CDR3 bases: TGTGCCAGCAGCGCCCCAGGGGGGAGCTCCTACAATGAGCAGTTCTTC. This rearrangement joins TRBV9 to TRBJ2-1, with D maybe TRBD1 (7 bases). The germline V gene encodes CDR1 SGDLS and CDR2 YYNGEE. Trimming took off 3 bases at V and 0 bases at J, with 13 bases between the two ends. There are 16 residues in the CDR3.

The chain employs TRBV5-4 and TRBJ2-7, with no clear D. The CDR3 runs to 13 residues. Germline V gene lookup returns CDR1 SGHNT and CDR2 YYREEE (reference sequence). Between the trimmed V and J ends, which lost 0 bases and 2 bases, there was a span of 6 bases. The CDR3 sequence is CASSLDITYEQYF. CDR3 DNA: TGTGCCAGCAGCTTGGACATAACCTACGAGCAGTACTTC.

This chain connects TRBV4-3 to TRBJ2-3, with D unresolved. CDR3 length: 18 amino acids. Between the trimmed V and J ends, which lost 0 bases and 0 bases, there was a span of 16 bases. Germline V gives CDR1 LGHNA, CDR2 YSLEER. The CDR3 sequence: CASSQDLYGVPSTDTQYF. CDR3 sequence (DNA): TGCGCCAGCAGCCAAGATCTATATGGCGTACCTAGCACAGATACGCAGTATTTT.

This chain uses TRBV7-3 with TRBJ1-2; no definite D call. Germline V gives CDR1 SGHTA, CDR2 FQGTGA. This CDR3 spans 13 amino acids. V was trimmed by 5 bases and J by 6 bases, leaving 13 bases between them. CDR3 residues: CASSPGLRNGYTF. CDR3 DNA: TGTGCCAGCAGCCCCGGACTAAGAAATGGCTACACCTTC. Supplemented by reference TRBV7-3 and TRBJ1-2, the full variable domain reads GAGVSQTPSNKVTEKGKYVELRCDPISGHTALYWYRQSLGQGPEFLIYFQGTGAADDSGLPNDRFFAVRPEGSVSTLKIQRTERGDSAVYLCASSPGLRNGYTFGSGTRLTVV.

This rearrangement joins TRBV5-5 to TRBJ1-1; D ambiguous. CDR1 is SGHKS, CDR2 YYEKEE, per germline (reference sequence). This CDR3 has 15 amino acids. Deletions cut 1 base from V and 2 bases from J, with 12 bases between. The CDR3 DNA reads TGTGCCAGCAGCTTGAGTGGGAGGATTAACACTGAAGCTTTCTTT. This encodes CASSLSGRINTEAFF.

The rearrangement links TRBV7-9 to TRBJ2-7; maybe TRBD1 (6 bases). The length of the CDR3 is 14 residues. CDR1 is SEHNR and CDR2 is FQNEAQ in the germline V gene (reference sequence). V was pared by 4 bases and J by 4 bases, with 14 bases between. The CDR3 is CASSSTGTQYEQYF. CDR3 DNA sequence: TGTGCCAGCAGCTCTACCGGGACACAGTACGAGCAGTACTTC.

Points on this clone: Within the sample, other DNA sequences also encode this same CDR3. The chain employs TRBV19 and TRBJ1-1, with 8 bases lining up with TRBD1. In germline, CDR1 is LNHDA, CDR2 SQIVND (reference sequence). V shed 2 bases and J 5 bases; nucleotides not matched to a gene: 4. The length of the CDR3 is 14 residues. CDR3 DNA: TGTGCCAGTAGTATACAGGGGGCTGTGACTGAAGCTTTCTTT. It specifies CASSIQGAVTEAFF. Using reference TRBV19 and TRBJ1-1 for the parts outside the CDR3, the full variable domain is DGGITQSPKYLFRKEGQNVTLSCEQNLNHDAMYWYRQDPGQGLRLIYYSQIVNDFQKGDIAEGYSVSREKKESFPLTVTSAQKNPTAFYLCASSIQGAVTEAFFGQGTRLTVV.

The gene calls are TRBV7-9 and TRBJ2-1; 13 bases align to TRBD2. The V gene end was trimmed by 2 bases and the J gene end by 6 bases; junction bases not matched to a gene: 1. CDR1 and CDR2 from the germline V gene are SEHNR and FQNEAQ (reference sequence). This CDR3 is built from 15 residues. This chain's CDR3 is CASSLRLAGGNEQFF. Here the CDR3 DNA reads TGTGCCAGCAGCTTAAGACTAGCGGGAGGCAATGAGCAGTTCTTC.

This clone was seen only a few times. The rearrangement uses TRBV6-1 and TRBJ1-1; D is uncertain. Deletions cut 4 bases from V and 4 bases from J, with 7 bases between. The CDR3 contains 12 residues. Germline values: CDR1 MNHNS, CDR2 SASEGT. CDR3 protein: CASSGLRTEAFF. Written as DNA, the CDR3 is TGTGCCAGCAGTGGGCTCCGCACTGAAGCTTTCTTT.

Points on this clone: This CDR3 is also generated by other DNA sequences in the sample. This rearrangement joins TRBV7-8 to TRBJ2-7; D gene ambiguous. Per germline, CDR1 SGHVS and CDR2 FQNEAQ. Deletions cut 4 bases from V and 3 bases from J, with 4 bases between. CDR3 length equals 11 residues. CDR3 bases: TGTGCCAGCAGCTCGGACTACGAGCAGTACTTC. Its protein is CASSSDYEQYF.

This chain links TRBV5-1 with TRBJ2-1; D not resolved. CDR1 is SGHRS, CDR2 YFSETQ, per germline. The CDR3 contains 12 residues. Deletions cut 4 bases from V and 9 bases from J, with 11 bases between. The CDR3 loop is CASSPRLGEQFF. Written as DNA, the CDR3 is TGCGCCAGCAGCCCCCGCCTGGGTGAGCAGTTCTTC.

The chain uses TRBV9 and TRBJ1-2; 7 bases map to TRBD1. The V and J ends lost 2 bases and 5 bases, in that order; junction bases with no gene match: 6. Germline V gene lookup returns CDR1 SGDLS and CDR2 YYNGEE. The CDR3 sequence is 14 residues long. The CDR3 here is CASSVEQGGYGYTF. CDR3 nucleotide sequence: TGTGCCAGCAGCGTTGAGCAGGGGGGTTATGGCTACACCTTC.

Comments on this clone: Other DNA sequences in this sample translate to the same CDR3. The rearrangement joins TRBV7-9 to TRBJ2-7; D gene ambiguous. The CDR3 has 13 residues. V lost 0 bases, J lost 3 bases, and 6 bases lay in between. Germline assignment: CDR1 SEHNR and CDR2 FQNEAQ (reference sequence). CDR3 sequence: CASSLALSYEQYF. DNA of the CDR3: TGTGCCAGCAGCTTAGCGCTTAGCTACGAGCAGTACTTC.

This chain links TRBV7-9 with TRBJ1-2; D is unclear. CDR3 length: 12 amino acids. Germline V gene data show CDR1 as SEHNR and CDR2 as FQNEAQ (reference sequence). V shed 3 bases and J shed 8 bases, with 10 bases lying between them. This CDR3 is CASSFETGGYTF. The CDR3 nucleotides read TGTGCCAGCAGCTTTGAAACCGGGGGCTACACCTTC.

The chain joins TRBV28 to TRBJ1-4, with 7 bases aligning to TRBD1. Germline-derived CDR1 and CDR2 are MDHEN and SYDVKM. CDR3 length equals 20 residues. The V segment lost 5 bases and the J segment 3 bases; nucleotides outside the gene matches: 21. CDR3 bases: TGTGCCAGCAGTCCCTCGGGAGGGGGCGAAGCCTCATACGCTAATGAAAAACTGTTTTTT. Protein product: CASSPSGGGEASYANEKLFF. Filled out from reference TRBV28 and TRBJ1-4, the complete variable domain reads DVKVTQSSRYLVKRTGEKVFLECVQDMDHENMFWYRQDPGLGLRLIYFSYDVKMKEKGDIPEGYSVSREKKERFSLILESASTNQTSMYLCASSPSGGGEASYANEKLFFGSGTQLSVL.

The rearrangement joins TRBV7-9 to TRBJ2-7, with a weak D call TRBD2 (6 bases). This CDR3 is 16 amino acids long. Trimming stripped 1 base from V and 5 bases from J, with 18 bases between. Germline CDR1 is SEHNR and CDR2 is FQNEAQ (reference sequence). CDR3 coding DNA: TGTGCCAGCAGCTTAGATAGCGGCAGGGCAAGGAACGAGCAGTACTTC. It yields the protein CASSLDSGRARNEQYF.